This T cell receptor beta chain derives from a study of identical twins (dated by TCRdb to about 2016). General notes on the study: To test whether fetal clonotypes persist, the study used deep sequencing on TCR alpha and beta repertoires from monozygotic twins, unrelated adults of various ages, and cord blood. Replicate twin experiments were performed at different times using different library preparation protocols to rule out contamination.

Overall results and qualifications from the work: Excess twin sharing in beta out-of-frame sequences was weaker because fewer shared sequences lowered the signal-to-noise ratio. Fewer insertions were carried by abundant cord blood beta clonotypes, a similar but weaker trend appeared in young adult naive repertoires, and no such trend appeared in memory repertoires. Because the same donors could not be followed over many years, conclusions were based on cross-sectional statistical analysis. Invariant T cells such as MAIT and iNKT could partly confound zero-insertion analyses, although diverse VJ usage argued against such confounding for most clonotypes. In monozygotic twins, out-of-frame TCR alpha sharing was systematically underestimated by recombination models, although the models agreed with sharing between unrelated individuals. Compared with coincidental sharing between unrelated individuals, an excess of low generation-probability sequences was observed among out-of-frame TCR alpha sequences shared between twins.

Inclusive of the bounding cysteine and phenylalanine, the CDR3 is 14 residues long. Solely the CDR3 DNA is kept, with 42 bases framed from the first base. Trimming removed 5 bases from V and 13 bases from J; the gene matches leave 12 bases unexplained. Library creation used 5' RACE. The instrument was an Illumina HiSeq 2000. Template switching added a universal primer binding site, and the final cDNA carried a unique molecular identifier that allowed TCR cDNA molecules to be counted accurately. First-strand cDNA for TCR alpha and beta chains was synthesized from specific primers in the conserved constant-segment region. Each cDNA library was double barcoded, with a SMART-Mk sample barcode plus Illumina barcodes, to control for contamination. TruSeq adapter sequences, together with Illumina sample barcodes, were added in two successive PCR steps. The TCR alpha and beta cDNA libraries were sequenced on the Illumina HiSeq platform using custom primers. For the original study's pipeline: Unique molecular identifiers were extracted from raw reads with MiGEC, and CDR3 positions were determined with MiXCR. For each individual, recombination models were inferred using an EM algorithm with the repgenHMM and IGoR tools. Shared clonotype analysis was performed with the tcR package in R, normalizing sharing by the product of cloneset sizes. Out-of-frame nonproductive sequences were analyzed to study raw recombination free of thymic and clonal selection effects. TCRdb reprocessing: public reads trimmed at Q25 with fastp, clones called with MiXCR, in-frame beta chains kept. All rows with the same CDR3 protein become a single entry with the most common DNA and genes. For this entry, the V and J calls and clone size follow TCRdb and not the study's own pipeline. The sample table contains hundreds of thousands of distinct CDR3 sequences; only one count was recorded for 15% to 20% of them. The ten largest clones add up to roughly 13% of the sample.

Concerning this clonotype: The antigen it recognizes is unknown. No base-level quality is on record; no much larger clone is a single base apart.

All donors were healthy Caucasians. The twin cohort consisted of three pairs of female monozygotic twins, all aged about 18 to 29 years. The RNA used for TCR libraries was isolated from peripheral blood mononuclear cells. A further study also used this sample, focusing on T cells expressing NK-cell markers. As described in the second report: Several donors provided sorted CD3+CD56+NKG2C+, CD3+CD56+NKG2C- and CD3+CD56-NKG2C+ T-cell subsets, whose TCR beta-chain repertoires were profiled. Among the eight sequenced donors, only one was HCMV-seronegative, while the other seven were HCMV-seropositive. In several experiments an anti-gammadeltaTCR antibody was added to restrict sorting to alphabetaTCR-expressing T cells. In over 5 donors, the dominant CD3+CD56+NKG2C+ clonotypes were among the top 10 CD8+ clonotypes and accounted for roughly 1.0-7.5% of CD8+ T cells. Those dominant clonotypes were again the most abundant among CD3+CD56-NKG2C+ cells in several donors, at roughly 28.3-60.1%. Whether the expanded NKG2C-expressing T cell clones were specific for HCMV antigens was left unclear. The study sequenced eight donors, all healthy volunteers chosen at random: three men and five women. A commercial ELISA kit detecting HCMV-specific IgG in serum was used to determine HCMV serostatus. For roughly six donors, bulk peripheral blood T-cell repertoires were additionally sequenced from unsorted PBMC. MIGEC handled demultiplexing of the reads and grouping by UMI, while MiTCR was used to assemble and quantify clonotypes. To remove erroneous sequences, TCR cDNA sequences were retained only when supported by two or more reads. The tcR package was used for downstream repertoire analysis, and clonotypes were matched between fractions using CDR3 nucleotide sequence together with V segment. Antigen specificity was annotated against VDJdb with VDJmatch, allowing one amino acid substitution in CDR3.

The sample taken for sequencing was PBMCs. This sequence uses TRBV12-3 or TRBV12-4 and TRBJ2-3, and TRBD2 matches 10 of the central bases. The receptor was isolated from a woman aged 18-30 years in good health. Here the CDR3 is given as CASSSTVAGGLEYF. The DNA is as follows: TGTGCCAGCAGTAGCACAGTAGCGGGGGGCCTAGAGTATTTT.